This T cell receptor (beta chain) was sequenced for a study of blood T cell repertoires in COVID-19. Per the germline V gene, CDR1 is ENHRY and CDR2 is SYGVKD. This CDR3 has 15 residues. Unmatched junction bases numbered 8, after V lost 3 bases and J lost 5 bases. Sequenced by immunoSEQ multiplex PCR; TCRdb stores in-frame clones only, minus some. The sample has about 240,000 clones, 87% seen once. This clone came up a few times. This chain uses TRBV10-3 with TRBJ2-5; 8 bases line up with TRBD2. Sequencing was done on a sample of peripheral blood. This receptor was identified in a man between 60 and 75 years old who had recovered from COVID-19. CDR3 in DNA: TGTGCCATCAGTGACTCGGGACTAGTGGGGGAGACCCAGTACTTC. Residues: CAISDSGLVGETQYF.